These 7 T cell receptor beta chains were sequenced from one sample in a study of T cell responses to AZD1222 COVID-19 vaccine. Measured with immunoSEQ multiplex PCR; TCRdb has only the in-frame clones, and not every one. The sample records under 150,000 clones, roughly 80% being singletons. This material consisted of peripheral blood, taken on day 0 of MenACWY control vaccination. These receptors all come from an adult in good health.

The rearrangement uses TRBV19 and TRBJ1-5, with D perhaps TRBD1 (6 bases). The V and J ends lost 1 base and 7 bases respectively, with 11 bases between them. The CDR3 is made up of 14 amino acids. The germline gives CDR1 LNHDA, CDR2 SQIVND (reference sequence). In DNA, the CDR3 is TGTGCCAGTAGTATAGTGGACAGACGGCAGCCCCAGCATTTT. It codes for CASSIVDRRQPQHF.

The chain couples TRBV19 to TRBJ1-2; TRBD1 agrees at 10 bases. The V gene end was trimmed by 4 bases and the J gene end by 2 bases; junction bases not matched to a gene: 7. This CDR3 has 16 residues. Germline V gene lookup returns CDR1 LNHDA and CDR2 SQIVND (reference sequence). Written as DNA, the CDR3 is TGTGCCAGTAGTAGACAGGGGGCGCGCTCCAACTATGGCTACACCTTC. Encoded protein: CASSRQGARSNYGYTF.

The rearrangement uses TRBV28 and TRBJ1-6; TRBD1 matches 7 bases. This CDR3 is 14 amino acids long. Germline V gives CDR1 MDHEN, CDR2 SYDVKM. Trimming cost V 6 bases and J 6 bases; bases outside gene matches: 5. The CDR3 reads CASRTGSRNSPLHF. In DNA, the CDR3 is TGTGCCAGCAGGACAGGGTCCCGTAATTCACCCCTCCACTTT.

V and J are TRBV7-9 and TRBJ1-1; no firm D call. The CDR3 runs to 13 residues. Germline V CDR1 and CDR2: SEHNR, FQNEAQ (reference sequence). V dropped 5 bases and J dropped 1 base, with 8 bases sitting between them. CDR3 protein: CASSPNSNTEAFF. The CDR3 DNA sequence: TGTGCCAGCAGCCCGAACTCGAACACTGAAGCTTTCTTT.

The gene calls are TRBV18 and TRBJ1-1; D may be TRBD1 (6 bases). V was trimmed by 6 bases and J by 0 bases, leaving 8 bases between them. CDR1 and CDR2 from the germline V gene are KGHSH and LQKENI. The CDR3 is 13 residues long. The CDR3 loop is CASSGQLNTEAFF. DNA for the CDR3: TGTGCCAGCTCCGGACAGCTGAACACTGAAGCTTTCTTT.

The chain has TRBV7-3 and TRBJ2-1; tentative D call: TRBD1 (6 bases). The CDR3 runs to 16 residues. Per germline, CDR1 SGHTA and CDR2 FQGTGA. Deletions cut 5 bases from V and 0 bases from J, with 14 bases between. CDR3 nucleotides: TGTGCCAGCAGCCCAACCGGGACATTCTCCTACAATGAGCAGTTCTTC. Protein: CASSPTGTFSYNEQFF.

About this clone: Other DNA sequences in this specimen translate into the identical CDR3. The CDR3 protein is CASSRQVGTEAFF. CDR3 sequence (DNA): TGTGCCAGCAGCAGACAGGTTGGAACTGAAGCTTTCTTT. The chain links TRBV12-3 or TRBV12-4 to TRBJ1-1, with D tentatively TRBD1 (6 bases). V dropped 6 bases and J dropped 5 bases, with 13 bases sitting between them. This CDR3 has 13 amino acids.